The clone carrying this TCR beta chain was detected ten times or more. Its antigen is unknown. The data were obtained in a study of early T cells in non-severe SARS-CoV-2 infection. Turning to the study itself: The input, bulk RNA from unsorted whole blood, was sequenced, and chains were unpaired. General study results and limits: VDJdb-based annotation leaned toward anti-spike CD8 responses and missed private and CD4 specificities.

cDNA molecules, individually, were tagged with unique molecular identifiers. TCRdb fed the 5' RACE reads into MiXCR, producing one record per CDR3 protein. This table has tens of thousands of distinct CDR3 sequences, 11% appearing once. V was pared by 10 bases and J by 0 bases, with 7 bases of the junction left unmatched. Germline V gene data show CDR1 as SGHNT and CDR2 as YYREEE (reference sequence). The CDR3 is 14 amino acids. The sequence derives from an adult who was a healthcare worker with PCR-confirmed SARS-CoV-2 infection or an uninfected control (not recorded which). This rearrangement joins TRBV5-4 to TRBJ2-3; TRBD2 aligns across 8 bases. Sample: whole blood. The CDR3 bases are TGTGCCGGCATGAGCGGGGGTAGCACAGATACGCAGTATTTT. Translating it yields CAGMSGGSTDTQYF. Supplemented by reference TRBV5-4 and TRBJ2-3, the full variable domain reads ETGVTQSPTHLIKTRGQQVTLRCSSQSGHNTVSWYQQALGQGPQFIFQYYREEENGRGNFPPRFSGLQFPNYSSELNVNALELDDSALYLCAGMSGGSTDTQYFGPGTRLTVL.